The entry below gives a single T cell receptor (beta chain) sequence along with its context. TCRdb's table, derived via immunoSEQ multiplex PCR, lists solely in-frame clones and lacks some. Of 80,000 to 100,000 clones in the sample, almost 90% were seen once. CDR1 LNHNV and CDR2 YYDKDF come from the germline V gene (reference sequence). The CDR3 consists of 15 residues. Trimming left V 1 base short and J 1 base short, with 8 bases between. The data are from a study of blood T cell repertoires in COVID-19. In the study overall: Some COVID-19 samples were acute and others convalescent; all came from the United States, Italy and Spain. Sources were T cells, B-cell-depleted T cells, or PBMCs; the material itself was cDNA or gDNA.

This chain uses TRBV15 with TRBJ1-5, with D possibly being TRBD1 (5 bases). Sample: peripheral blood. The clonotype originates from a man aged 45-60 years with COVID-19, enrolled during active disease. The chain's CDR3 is CATSRVGASNQPQHF. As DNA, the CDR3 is TGTGCCACCAGCAGAGTAGGGGCGAGCAATCAGCCCCAGCATTTT.